Here is one T cell receptor (beta chain) with its context. Its matching antigen is unknown. Deep-level settings were used for running the assay. Per the study methods: ImmunoSEQ sequences covered only the junction and lacked quality scores; filtering therefore differed. Data came from immunoSEQ multiplex PCR; TCRdb stores just in-frame clones and leaves some out. For V, J and clone size, that table is used; D and trimming come from the DNA. Of about 980,000 clones listed, 60% to 85% are singletons. These data belong to a study of shared clonotypes between healthy human individuals. Broader study findings: In contrast to clonotypes shared by all four donors, non-shared clonotypes had lower generation probabilities.

Between the trimmed V and J ends, which lost 2 bases and 1 base, there was a span of 8 bases. The CDR3 runs 14 residues. The V gene's germline CDR1 is MNHNS and CDR2 SASEGT. Participating donors were healthy, HIV-negative adults free of recent acute infections or vaccinations. The sequenced sample was memory CD4+ T cells sorted from blood. This sample's subset: CD45RA-negative fraction. The origin of this receptor is a man aged 18 to 30 in good health. The rearrangement links TRBV6-1 to TRBJ1-1; D unclear. The CDR3 nucleotides are TGTGCCAGCAGTGAAATGCGGGCGAACACTGAAGCTTTCTTT. As protein: CASSEMRANTEAFF.